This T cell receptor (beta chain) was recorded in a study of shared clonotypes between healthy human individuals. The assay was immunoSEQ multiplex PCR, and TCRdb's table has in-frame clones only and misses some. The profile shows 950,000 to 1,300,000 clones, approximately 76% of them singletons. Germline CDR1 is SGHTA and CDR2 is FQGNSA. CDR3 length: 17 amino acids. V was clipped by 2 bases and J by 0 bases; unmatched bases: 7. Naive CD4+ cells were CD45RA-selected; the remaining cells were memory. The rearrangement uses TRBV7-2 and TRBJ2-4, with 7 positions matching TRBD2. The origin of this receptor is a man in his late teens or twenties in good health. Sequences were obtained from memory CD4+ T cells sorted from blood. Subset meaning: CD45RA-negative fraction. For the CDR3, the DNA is TGTGCCAGCAGCTTACGGGAGGCGGGAGTAGCCAAAAACATTCAGTACTTC. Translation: CASSLREAGVAKNIQYF.